The present TCR beta chain was sequenced within a study of blood T cell repertoires in COVID-19. This clone was counted once. Profiling relied on immunoSEQ multiplex PCR, and the TCRdb table lists in-frame clones only, not all of them. The data show 150,000 to 200,000 clones, 75% to 90% seen once. This CDR3 is 16 amino acids long. Trimming left V 1 base short and J 4 bases short, with 14 bases between. The germline CDR1 and CDR2 sequences are LNHDA and SQIVND (reference sequence). The sample comprised peripheral blood. The chain uses TRBV19 and TRBJ1-5; D is perhaps TRBD1 (5 bases). The receptor was derived from a woman in her seventies with COVID-19, enrolled during active disease. CDR3 in amino acids: CASSIARGGGNQPQHF. DNA of the CDR3: TGTGCCAGTAGTATAGCTCGCGGGGGGGGGAATCAGCCCCAGCATTTT.